The entry below describes one TCR beta chain. Data came from immunoSEQ multiplex PCR; TCRdb stores just in-frame clones and leaves some out. The sample holds 48,000 or so clones, 92% seen once. This specimen belongs to a study of OX40 agonist ivuxolimab in advanced cancers. In germline, CDR1 is MNHNS, CDR2 SASEGT. This CDR3 is built from 14 residues. The trim removed 7 bases at V and 7 bases at J, leaving 10 bases unmatched. Source: CD4+ or CD8+ T cells sorted from blood, taken in a trial of the OX40 agonist ivuxolimab. The rearrangement links TRBV6-1 to TRBJ1-3, with TRBD1 matching 7 bases. The clonotype originates from an adult with an advanced solid tumor such as melanoma, head and neck, liver or kidney cancer. CDR3 sequence (DNA): TGTGCCAGCACCACACAGGGGATTACGAACACCATATATTTT. The encoded protein is CASTTQGITNTIYF.